Included here is one T cell receptor (beta chain) sequence, with context. Its antigen is unknown. This specimen comes from a study of T cell responses to AZD1222 COVID-19 vaccine. Broader study findings: Baseline serology detected seropositivity in only six or seven AZD1222 recipients. Targets within unmutated variant regions were reportedly found for nearly half of spike-specific TCRs. Spike-specific TCR breadth and depth both grew after two AZD1222 doses.

The CDR3 contains 15 residues. Clones were read by immunoSEQ multiplex PCR, and TCRdb kept only the in-frame ones, dropping some. The sample records fewer than 100,000 clones, around 85% being singletons. V and J are TRBV21-1 and TRBJ1-1; no DNA check was done on the table's D call, TRBD1. TRBV21-1 is termed a pseudogene. The origin of this receptor is an adult who received the AZD1222 COVID-19 vaccine. The source was peripheral blood, collected 28 days after the second AZD1222 dose. The CDR3 sequence is CASSKDHRVGPEAFF. In DNA, the CDR3 is TGTGCCAGCAGCAAAGATCACAGGGTGGGACCTGAAGCTTTCTTT.